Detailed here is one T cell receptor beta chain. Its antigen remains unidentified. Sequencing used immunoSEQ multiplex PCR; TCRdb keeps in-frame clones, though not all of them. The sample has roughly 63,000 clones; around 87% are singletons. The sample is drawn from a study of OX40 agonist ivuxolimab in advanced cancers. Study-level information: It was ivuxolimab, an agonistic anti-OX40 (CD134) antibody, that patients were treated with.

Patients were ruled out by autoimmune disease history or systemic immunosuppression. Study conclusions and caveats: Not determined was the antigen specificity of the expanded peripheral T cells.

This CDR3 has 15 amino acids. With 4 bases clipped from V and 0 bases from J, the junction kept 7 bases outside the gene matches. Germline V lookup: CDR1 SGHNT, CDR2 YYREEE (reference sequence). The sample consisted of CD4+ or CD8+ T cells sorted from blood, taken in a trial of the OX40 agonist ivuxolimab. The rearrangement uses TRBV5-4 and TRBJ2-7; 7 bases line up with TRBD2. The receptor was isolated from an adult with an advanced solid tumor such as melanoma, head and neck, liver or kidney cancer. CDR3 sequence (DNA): TGTGCCAGCAGCGGGGGGGGGACCCGCTCCTACGAGCAGTACTTC. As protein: CASSGGGTRSYEQYF. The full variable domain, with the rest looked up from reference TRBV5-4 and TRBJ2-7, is ETGVTQSPTHLIKTRGQQVTLRCSSQSGHNTVSWYQQALGQGPQFIFQYYREEENGRGNFPPRFSGLQFPNYSSELNVNALELDDSALYLCASSGGGTRSYEQYFGPGTRLTVT.